This entry lists 11 T cell receptor beta chains sequenced from one sample in a study of blood T cell repertoires in COVID-19. Method: immunoSEQ multiplex PCR; TCRdb's copy keeps in-frame clones and lacks some. The sample holds tens of thousands of clones, 75% to 90% seen once. Sequencing was done on a sample of peripheral blood. The receptors were gathered from a woman between 50 and 59 years old with active or convalescent COVID-19.

This chain links TRBV4-1 with TRBJ2-1; D might be TRBD1 (5 bases). This CDR3 has 12 residues. CDR1 MGHRA and CDR2 YSYEKL come from the germline V gene. Trimming cost V 4 bases and J 10 bases, with 11 bases left between them. The CDR3 DNA sequence: TGCGCCAGCAGCCCCTGGACAAGGGAGCAGTTCTTC. Translation: CASSPWTREQFF.

V and J are TRBV20-1 and TRBJ1-2; tentatively, D is TRBD1 (5 bases). V was pared by 2 bases and J by 7 bases, with 8 bases between. This CDR3 has 11 residues. CDR1 is DFQATT, CDR2 SNEGSKA, per germline (reference sequence). The CDR3 reads CSARHGGGYTF. The CDR3 bases are TGCAGTGCTAGACACGGGGGTGGCTACACCTTC.

The chain employs TRBV3-1 (or the pseudogene TRBV3-2) and TRBJ2-5; no firm D call. The CDR3 is made up of 11 amino acids. V was trimmed by 1 base and J by 6 bases, leaving 3 bases between them. Germline V gene sequence: CDR1 LGHDT, CDR2 YNNKEL (reference sequence). The CDR3 nucleotides are TGTGCCAGCAGCCAAGTAAAGACCCAGTACTTC. Its protein is CASSQVKTQYF.

The chain recombines TRBV2 with TRBJ2-2; 8 bases line up with TRBD1. Germline CDR1 is SNHLY and CDR2 is FYNNEI. The CDR3 has 17 residues. V lost 6 bases, J lost 3 bases, and 12 bases stayed unmatched. The CDR3 nucleotides read TGTGCCAGCAGCAAATGGACAGGGTGGATGGACACCGGGGAGCTGTTTTTT. Translating it yields CASSKWTGWMDTGELFF.

The V call is TRBV14, the J call TRBJ2-2, with D possibly TRBD1 on 6 matching bases. The CDR3 spans 17 residues. The germline gives CDR1 SGHDN, CDR2 FVKESK. The V end lost 3 bases, the J end lost 4 bases, and 18 bases lay between the germline ends. For the CDR3, the DNA is TGTGCCAGCAGCCATGATGGGACATCCAAGCCCACCGGGGAGCTGTTTTTT. As protein: CASSHDGTSKPTGELFF. The variable domain in full, with the rest retrieved from reference TRBV14 and TRBJ2-2, is EAGVTQFPSHSVIEKGQTVTLRCDPISGHDNLYWYRRVMGKEIKFLLHFVKESKQDESGMPNNRFLAERTGGTYSTLKVQPAELEDSGVYFCASSHDGTSKPTGELFFGEGSRLTVL.

The chain employs TRBV5-4 and TRBJ2-7, with 10 bases that match TRBD2. Germline V gives CDR1 SGHNT, CDR2 YYREEE (reference sequence). The CDR3 sequence is 16 residues long. V was clipped by 3 bases and J by 2 bases; unmatched bases: 8. The CDR3 region is CASSSQRGGRAYEQYF. The CDR3 DNA is TGTGCCAGCAGCTCCCAGCGGGGGGGCCGGGCCTACGAGCAGTACTTC.

V is TRBV9 and J is TRBJ1-6; TRBD1 agrees at 7 bases. The length of the CDR3 is 16 residues. V gave up 0 bases and J gave up 4 bases; unmatched junction bases: 4. The germline gives CDR1 SGDLS, CDR2 YYNGEE. CDR3 in amino acids: CASSVEGGAYNSPLHF. CDR3 nucleotide sequence: TGTGCCAGCAGCGTAGAAGGGGGCGCATATAATTCACCCCTCCACTTT.

V usage is TRBV6-1 and J usage is TRBJ2-7, with D perhaps TRBD1 (5 bases). V was pared by 3 bases and J by 0 bases, with 15 bases between. Germline loops: CDR1 MNHNS, CDR2 SASEGT. The CDR3 loop spans 16 amino acids. CDR3 sequence reads: CASSDWGRRTSYEQYF. CDR3 nucleotide sequence: TGTGCCAGCAGTGATTGGGGCCGACGAACCTCCTACGAGCAGTACTTC.

The V gene is TRBV6-5, the J gene TRBJ1-1, with 10 bases fitting TRBD1. The CDR3 runs to 14 residues. V was clipped by 5 bases and J by 5 bases; unmatched bases: 5. CDR1 MNHEY and CDR2 SVGAGI come from the germline V gene. The CDR3 spells CASSPWTGGTEAFF. DNA of the CDR3: TGTGCCAGCAGTCCCTGGACAGGGGGAACTGAAGCTTTCTTT.

CDR3 region: CASSYLTPRLFPTGELFF. The CDR3 region has the DNA TGTGCCAGCAGTTACTTAACCCCCAGGCTCTTTCCCACCGGGGAGCTGTTTTTT. The V gene is TRBV6-2 or TRBV6-3, the J gene TRBJ2-2, with D hard to call. V was trimmed by 1 base and J by 4 bases, leaving 19 bases between them. From germline, CDR1 is MNHEY and CDR2 SVGEGT. The CDR3 has 18 residues.

The CDR3 spells CASSPGTVDRYTF. In DNA form, the CDR3 reads TGTGCCAGCAGCCCCGGGACAGTGGACCGCTACACCTTC. The rearrangement joins TRBV3-1 (or the pseudogene TRBV3-2) to TRBJ1-2; the match to TRBD1 covers 7 bases. V lost 4 bases to trimming and J lost 9 bases; unmatched junction nucleotides: 8. Germline CDR1 reads LGHDT; CDR2 reads YNNKEL (reference sequence). The length of the CDR3 is 13 residues.